Presented here are 8 T cell receptor beta chains from one specimen sequenced in a study of blood T cell repertoires in COVID-19. The assay was immunoSEQ multiplex PCR, and TCRdb's table has in-frame clones only and misses some. The sample lists roughly 290,000 clones; around nine tenths were seen once. Material: PBMCs or T cells enriched from blood (not recorded which). The receptors come from a woman aged 40-49 years who had recovered from COVID-19.

This chain uses TRBV18 with TRBJ2-6; 7 bases map to TRBD1. This CDR3 has 17 residues. The V gene end was trimmed by 3 bases and the J gene end by 0 bases; junction bases not matched to a gene: 5. Germline assignment: CDR1 KGHSH and CDR2 LQKENI. CDR3: CASSPRDSLSGANVLTF. Written as DNA, the CDR3 is TGTGCCAGCTCACCCCGGGACAGCCTCTCTGGGGCCAACGTCCTGACTTTC.

The gene calls are TRBV4-1 and TRBJ2-7, with 9 bases fitting TRBD2. The germline V gene has CDR1 MGHRA and CDR2 YSYEKL. After removal of 1 base from V and 5 bases from J, the junction contained 15 bases not matched to a gene. The CDR3 totals 18 residues. In DNA, the CDR3 is TGCGCCAGCAGCCAAGGAACAGCGGGAGGCCGTAAGAAGAACGAGCAGTACTTC. Amino acid sequence: CASSQGTAGGRKKNEQYF.

The rearrangement joins TRBV10-2 to TRBJ1-1; 9 bases align to TRBD1. The CDR3 has 15 amino acids. J was trimmed by 4 bases and V by 3 bases; bases with no gene match: 6. CDR1 and CDR2 (germline): WSHSY, SAAADI. CDR3: CASSDWDRAGTEAFF. CDR3 sequence (DNA): TGCGCCAGCAGTGATTGGGACAGGGCAGGCACTGAAGCTTTCTTT.

The chain has TRBV3-1 (or the pseudogene TRBV3-2) and TRBJ2-3; 10 bases fit TRBD2. Germline assignment: CDR1 LGHDT and CDR2 YNNKEL (reference sequence). This CDR3 region has 17 residues. With V trimmed by 1 base and J by 3 bases, 7 bases remained unmatched. The CDR3 reads CASSQAQLAGRTDTQYF. The DNA of the CDR3 is TGTGCCAGCAGCCAAGCCCAACTAGCGGGGCGGACAGATACGCAGTATTTT.

CDR3 coding DNA: TGTGCCAGCAGTTCGCCCCTTACAGGGGGCGGTGAAAAACTGTTTTTT. Translated: CASSSPLTGGGEKLFF. The chain employs TRBV27 and TRBJ1-4, with 9 bases identical to TRBD1. The CDR3 extends over 16 amino acids. Germline lookup yields CDR1 MNHEY and CDR2 SMNVEV (reference sequence). V dropped 4 bases and J dropped 7; count of bases not matched to a gene: 10.

This clone was seen only once. V gene TRBV5-5 combines with J gene TRBJ1-4, with D possibly being TRBD1 (6 bases). With 5 bases removed from V and 2 bases from J, the gap between germline ends came to 16 bases. This CDR3 region has 16 residues. Germline CDR1 and CDR2: SGHKS and YYEKEE (reference sequence). CDR3 in amino acids: CASSPGTRFTNEKLFF. DNA for the CDR3: TGTGCCAGCAGTCCCGGGACACGCTTCACTAATGAAAAACTGTTTTTT. Based on the CDR3 plus reference TRBV5-5 and TRBJ1-4, the full variable domain is DAGVTQSPTHLIKTRGQQVTLRCSPISGHKSVSWYQQVLGQGPQFIFQYYEKEERGRGNFPDRFSARQFPNYSSELNVNALLLGDSALYLCASSPGTRFTNEKLFFGSGTQLSVL.

The chain couples TRBV27 to TRBJ1-1, with D perhaps TRBD1 (5 bases). CDR1 is MNHEY and CDR2 is SMNVEV in the germline V gene (reference sequence). This CDR3 has 17 residues. Trimming removed 7 bases at V and 1 base at J, with 22 bases between. The CDR3 DNA is TGTGCCAGCAACTATTTGGGGCCGCCAAATCAGAACACTGAAGCTTTCTTT. Amino acid sequence: CASNYLGPPNQNTEAFF.

The rearrangement joins TRBV6-5 to TRBJ2-7, with 7 bases lining up with TRBD1. The length of the CDR3 is 14 residues. Germline V gene data show CDR1 as MNHEY and CDR2 as SVGAGI. V shed 6 bases and J 2 bases; nucleotides not matched to a gene: 7. CDR3 nucleotide sequence: TGTGCCAGCAGGAGAACAGGGGTTCCCTACGAGCAGTACTTC. This gives the protein CASRRTGVPYEQYF.